This T cell receptor beta chain originates from a study of T and B cells in COVID-19 patients. Study summary: Comorbidities linked to unfavorable COVID-19 outcome were present in 18 of 20 active-infection patients.

The study's findings and limits: Highly clonal in active COVID-19, TRB repertoires exceeded healthy-donor diversity and richness at recovery. Blood from mildly ill patients while symptomatic, and early samples from severe cases, were scarce. There were roughly 2,400 TCR clusters exclusive to the recovered cohort, some 30 with low generation probability.

Multiplex PCR with BIOMED2 TRB-A/B primer pools amplified TRB rearrangements. TCRdb itself ran the multiplex PCR reads through MiXCR, one entry per CDR3 protein. The sample holds approximately 15,000 distinct CDR3 sequences, about 28% seen once. Each TRB amplification used about 250-550 ng of genomic DNA from blood. Germline CDR1 reads KGHSH; CDR2 reads LQKENI. Trimming took off 4 bases at V and 1 base at J, with 13 bases between the two ends. The CDR3 spans 16 residues. A note on this clonotype: Antigen specificity is unknown.

Sequencing was performed on blood. The receptor comes from a human donor who had recovered from COVID-19. The rearrangement uses TRBV18 and TRBJ2-2; D possibly corresponds to TRBD1 (5 bases). CDR3 DNA sequence: TGTGCCAGCTCACGCCTAATGCAGGGGAACACCGGGGAGCTGTTTTTT. Protein sequence: CASSRLMQGNTGELFF.